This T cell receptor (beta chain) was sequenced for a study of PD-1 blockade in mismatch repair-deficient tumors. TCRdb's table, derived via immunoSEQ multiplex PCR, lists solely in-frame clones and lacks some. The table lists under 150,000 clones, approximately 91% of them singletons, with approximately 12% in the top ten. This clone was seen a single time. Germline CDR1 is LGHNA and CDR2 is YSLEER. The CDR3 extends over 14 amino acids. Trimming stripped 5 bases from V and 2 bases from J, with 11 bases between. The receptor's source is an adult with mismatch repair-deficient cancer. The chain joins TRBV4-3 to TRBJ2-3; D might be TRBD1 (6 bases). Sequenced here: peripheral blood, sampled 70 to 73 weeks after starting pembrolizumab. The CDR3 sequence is CASSAQGITDTQYF. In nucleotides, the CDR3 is TGCGCCAGCAGCGCTCAGGGGATCACAGATACGCAGTATTTT.